These T cell receptor beta chains were read from a single sample in a study of T-cell reconstitution after alpha-beta-depleted transplantation in children. TCRdb processed the PCR reads anew with MiXCR; each CDR3 protein has one entry. The sample shows about 370,000 distinct CDR3 sequences, 20% of them seen only once. The sequencing used PBMCs from the stem cell graft donor, collected from the stem cell graft. Receptors originate from a human donor who donated a stem cell graft to a child with acute myeloid leukemia. Each CDR3 is given with its conserved first and last residue. The D gene is left open where the match is weak. Clone size is stated in some rows and not others, as once, few, many or a class when expanded.

CDR3aa,CDR3nt,d_gene,v_gene,abundance,j_gene
CASSYPQGNQPQHF,TGTGCCAGCAGTTATCCCCAGGGTAATCAGCCCCAGCATTTT,NA,TRBV6-5,few,TRBJ1-5
CASRGAQFNSPLHF,TGTGCCAGCAGGGGGGCCCAATTTAATTCACCCCTCCACTTT,NA,TRBV6-1,NA,TRBJ1-6
CASSQSWNRNTEAFF,TGCGCCAGCAGCCAATCGTGGAATCGGAACACTGAAGCTTTCTTT,NA,TRBV4-1,few,TRBJ1-1
CASSLFRDRFSYEQYF,TGTGCCAGCAGCCTTTTCCGGGACAGATTTTCCTACGAGCAGTACTTC,TRBD1,TRBV5-8,once,TRBJ2-7
CASRLDTDTYEQYF,TGCGCCAGCAGATTAGACACGGACACCTACGAGCAGTACTTC,NA,TRBV10-2,few,TRBJ2-7
CASSFGEGTEAFF,TGTGCCAGCAGTTTCGGGGAGGGCACTGAAGCTTTCTTT,NA,TRBV27,few,TRBJ1-1
CASSFYRLFTGEELFF,TGTGCCAGCAGCTTTTACCGGCTTTTCACCGGGGAGGAGCTGTTTTTT,NA,TRBV7-2,NA,TRBJ2-2
CASSRPAGANVLTF,TGTGCCAGCAGCCGGCCGGCTGGGGCCAACGTCCTGACTTTC,NA,TRBV28,NA,TRBJ2-6
CSATPLPGGYEQYF,TGCAGTGCTACCCCCCTGCCAGGGGGATACGAGCAGTACTTC,TRBD1,TRBV20-1,few,TRBJ2-7
CASTRDIGDEQYF,TGTGCCAGCACCCGGGACATCGGCGACGAGCAGTACTTC,NA,TRBV12-3/TRBV12-4,NA,TRBJ2-7
CASSSGGNSPLHF,TGTGCCAGCAGCAGCGGGGGCAATTCACCCCTCCACTTT,NA,TRBV7-6,few,TRBJ1-6
CASRYRETTEAFF,TGTGCCAGCAGATACAGGGAAACCACTGAAGCTTTCTTT,NA,TRBV12-3/TRBV12-4,many,TRBJ1-1
CASSLEFQGATEAFF,TGCGCCAGCAGCTTGGAGTTTCAGGGGGCCACTGAAGCTTTCTTT,TRBD1,TRBV5-1,NA,TRBJ1-1
CASSLEGQGTEAFF,TGCGCCAGCAGCTTGGAAGGACAGGGCACTGAAGCTTTCTTT,TRBD1,TRBV5-1,NA,TRBJ1-1
CSARDDSYSNQPQHF,TGCAGTGCTAGAGATGATAGTTATAGCAATCAGCCCCAGCATTTT,NA,TRBV20-1,few,TRBJ1-5
CASRSPSTDTQYF,TGTGCCAGCCGTTCCCCTAGCACAGATACGCAGTATTTT,NA,TRBV6-5,few,TRBJ2-3
CASSEMAGYQETQYF,TGTGCCAGCAGCGAAATGGCGGGGTACCAAGAGACCCAGTACTTC,NA,TRBV7-2,few,TRBJ2-5
CATSTAGNQPQHF,TGTGCCACCAGCACCGCGGGCAATCAGCCCCAGCATTTT,NA,TRBV15,many,TRBJ1-5
CASSLESGFSYEQYF,TGTGCCAGCAGTTTAGAGAGCGGATTCTCCTACGAGCAGTACTTC,NA,TRBV12-3/TRBV12-4,NA,TRBJ2-7
CASSPDLTVNTEAFF,TGTGCCAGCAGCCCCGACCTGACGGTGAACACTGAAGCTTTCTTT,NA,TRBV7-9,few,TRBJ1-1
CASIAGGVGEQYF,TGTGCCAGTATAGCGGGAGGGGTCGGGGAGCAGTACTTC,TRBD2,TRBV5-6,NA,TRBJ2-7
CASSPPGQGRAQYF,TGTGCCAGCAGTCCTCCGGGACAGGGGCGAGCGCAGTATTTT,TRBD1,TRBV28,NA,TRBJ2-3
CSYDREGPEAFF,TGCAGCTATGACAGGGAGGGGCCTGAAGCTTTCTTT,TRBD1,TRBV29-1,many,TRBJ1-1
CSAREPGQGNQPQHF,TGCAGTGCTAGAGAACCGGGACAGGGCAATCAGCCCCAGCATTTT,TRBD1,TRBV20-1,NA,TRBJ1-5
CASSVRLASDNEKLFF,TGTGCCAGCAGTGTCCGATTGGCGTCCGATAATGAAAAACTGTTTTTT,NA,TRBV25-1,NA,TRBJ1-4
CSARGYKDRNTGELFF,TGCAGTGCTAGAGGGTACAAGGACAGAAACACCGGGGAGCTGTTTTTT,NA,TRBV20-1,few,TRBJ2-2
CASSFYTSGVTDTQYF,TGTGCCAGCAGTTTTTATACTAGCGGGGTCACAGATACGCAGTATTTT,TRBD2,TRBV27,few,TRBJ2-3
CASSRRRGRGLQPGANVLTF,TGTGCCAGCAGTCGCCGAAGGGGCAGGGGGCTACAACCTGGGGCCAACGTCCTGACTTTC,TRBD1,TRBV12-3/TRBV12-4,NA,TRBJ2-6
CASSAAGARYEQYF,TGTGCCAGCAGTGCTGCGGGAGCCCGGTACGAGCAGTACTTC,TRBD2,TRBV25-1,NA,TRBJ2-7